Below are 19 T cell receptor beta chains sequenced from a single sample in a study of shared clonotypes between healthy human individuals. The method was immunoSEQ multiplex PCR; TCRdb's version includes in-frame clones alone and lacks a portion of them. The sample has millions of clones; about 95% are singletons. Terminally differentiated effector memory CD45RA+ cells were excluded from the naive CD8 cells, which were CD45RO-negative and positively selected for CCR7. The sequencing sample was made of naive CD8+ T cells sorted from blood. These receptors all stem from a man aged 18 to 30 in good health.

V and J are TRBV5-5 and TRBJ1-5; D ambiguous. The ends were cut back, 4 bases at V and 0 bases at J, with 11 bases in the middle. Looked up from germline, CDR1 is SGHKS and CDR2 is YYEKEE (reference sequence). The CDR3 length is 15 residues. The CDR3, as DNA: TGTGCCAGCAGCAACGGCCCCTATAGCAATCAGCCCCAGCATTTT. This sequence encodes CASSNGPYSNQPQHF.

The CDR3 DNA reads as TGTGCCAGCAGCTCACTAGGGAACGTCTACGAGCAGTACTTC. Amino acids: CASSSLGNVYEQYF. The gene calls are TRBV7-9 and TRBJ2-7; D possibly corresponds to TRBD2 (5 bases). The V and J ends lost 4 bases and 3 bases respectively, with 13 bases between them. The CDR3 extends over 14 amino acids. Germline lookup yields CDR1 SEHNR and CDR2 FQNEAQ (reference sequence).

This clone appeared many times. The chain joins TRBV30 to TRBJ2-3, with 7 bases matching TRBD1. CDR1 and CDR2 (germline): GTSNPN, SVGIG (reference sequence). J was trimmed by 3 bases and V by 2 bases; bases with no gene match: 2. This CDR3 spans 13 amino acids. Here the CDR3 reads CAWSSGQTDTQYF. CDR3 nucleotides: TGTGCCTGGAGTTCGGGACAGACAGATACGCAGTATTTT.

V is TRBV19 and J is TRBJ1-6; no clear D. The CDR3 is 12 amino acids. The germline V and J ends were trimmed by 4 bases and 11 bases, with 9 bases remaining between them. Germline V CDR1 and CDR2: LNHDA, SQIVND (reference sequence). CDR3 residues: CASSTGLPPLHF. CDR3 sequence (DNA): TGTGCCAGTAGTACCGGACTGCCACCCCTCCACTTT.

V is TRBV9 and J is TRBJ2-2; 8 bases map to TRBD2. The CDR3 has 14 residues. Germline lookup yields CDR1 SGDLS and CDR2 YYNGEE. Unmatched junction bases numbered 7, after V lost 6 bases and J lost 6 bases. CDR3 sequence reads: CASTSGSGAGELFF. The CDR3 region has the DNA TGTGCCAGCACGAGCGGGAGTGGCGCCGGGGAGCTGTTTTTT.

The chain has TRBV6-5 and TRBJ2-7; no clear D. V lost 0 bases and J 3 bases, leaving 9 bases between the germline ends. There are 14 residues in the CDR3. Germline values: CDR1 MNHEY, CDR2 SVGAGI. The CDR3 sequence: CASSYSAAHYEQYF. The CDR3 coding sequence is TGTGCCAGCAGTTACTCAGCCGCCCACTACGAGCAGTACTTC.

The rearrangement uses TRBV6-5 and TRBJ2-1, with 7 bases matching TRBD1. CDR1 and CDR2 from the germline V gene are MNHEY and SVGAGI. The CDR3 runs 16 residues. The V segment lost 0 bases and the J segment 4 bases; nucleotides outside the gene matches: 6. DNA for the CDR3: TGTGCCAGCAGTTACTCGCAGGGACAGTTGTACAATGAGCAGTTCTTC. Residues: CASSYSQGQLYNEQFF.

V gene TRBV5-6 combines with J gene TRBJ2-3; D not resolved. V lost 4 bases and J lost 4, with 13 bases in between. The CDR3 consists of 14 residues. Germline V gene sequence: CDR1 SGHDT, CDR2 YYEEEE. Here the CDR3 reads CASSMTARPDTQYF. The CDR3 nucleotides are TGTGCCAGCAGCATGACTGCCCGCCCAGATACGCAGTATTTT.

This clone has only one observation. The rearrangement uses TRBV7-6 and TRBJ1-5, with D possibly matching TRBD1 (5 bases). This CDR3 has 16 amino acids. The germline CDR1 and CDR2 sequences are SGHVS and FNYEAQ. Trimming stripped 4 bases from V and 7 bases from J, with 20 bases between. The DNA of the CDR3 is TGTGCCAGCAGCTCAACCGGGACCCTCTGGGGACAGCCCCAGCATTTT. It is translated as CASSSTGTLWGQPQHF.

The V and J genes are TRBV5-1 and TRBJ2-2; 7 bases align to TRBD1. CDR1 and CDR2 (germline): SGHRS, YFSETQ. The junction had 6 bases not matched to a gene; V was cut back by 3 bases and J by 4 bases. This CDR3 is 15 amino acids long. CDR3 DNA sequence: TGCGCCAGCAGCTCCAGACAGGGTGTCACCGGGGAGCTGTTTTTT. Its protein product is CASSSRQGVTGELFF.

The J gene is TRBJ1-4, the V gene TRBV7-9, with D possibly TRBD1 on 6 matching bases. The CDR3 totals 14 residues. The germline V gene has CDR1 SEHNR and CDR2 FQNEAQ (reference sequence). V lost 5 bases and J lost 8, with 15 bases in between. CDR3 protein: CASSLERGEEKLFF. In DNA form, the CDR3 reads TGTGCCAGCAGCCTAGAGAGGGGGGAGGAAAAACTGTTTTTT.

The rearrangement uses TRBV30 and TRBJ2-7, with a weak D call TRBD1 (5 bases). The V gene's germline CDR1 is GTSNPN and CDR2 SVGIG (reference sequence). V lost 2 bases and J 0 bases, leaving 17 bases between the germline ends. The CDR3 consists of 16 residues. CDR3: CAWSYLRTRYSYEQYF. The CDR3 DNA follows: TGTGCCTGGAGTTATTTGAGGACACGATACTCCTACGAGCAGTACTTC.

The CDR3 DNA follows: TGTGCCAGCAGTACAGGACCGCACTGGGGAGATACGCAGTATTTT. Its translation is CASSTGPHWGDTQYF. This rearrangement joins TRBV6-5 to TRBJ2-3; possibly TRBD1 for D (5 bases). The V and J ends lost 5 bases and 5 bases respectively, with 17 bases between them. The CDR3 is made up of 15 amino acids. CDR1 and CDR2 from the germline V gene are MNHEY and SVGAGI.

CDR3 loop: CASRDTGTVNQPQHF. The DNA for the CDR3 is TGTGCCAGCAGGGACACCGGGACAGTCAATCAGCCCCAGCATTTT. This sequence joins TRBV27 and TRBJ1-5; 7 bases fit TRBD1. Losses at the gene ends were 6 bases for V and 3 bases for J; bases not matched to a gene: 8. Looked up from germline, CDR1 is MNHEY and CDR2 is SMNVEV (reference sequence). CDR3 length equals 15 residues.

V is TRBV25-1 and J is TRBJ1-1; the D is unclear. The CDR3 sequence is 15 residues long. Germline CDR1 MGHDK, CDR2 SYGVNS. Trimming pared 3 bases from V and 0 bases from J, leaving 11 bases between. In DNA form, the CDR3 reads TGTGCCAGCAGTGAGACTCAAGAAGTGAACACTGAAGCTTTCTTT. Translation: CASSETQEVNTEAFF.

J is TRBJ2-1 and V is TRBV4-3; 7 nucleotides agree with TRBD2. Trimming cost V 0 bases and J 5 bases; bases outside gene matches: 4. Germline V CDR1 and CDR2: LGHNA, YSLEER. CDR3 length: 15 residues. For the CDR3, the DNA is TGCGCCAGCAGCCAAGATTTACTAGCGAACAATGAGCAGTTCTTC. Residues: CASSQDLLANNEQFF.

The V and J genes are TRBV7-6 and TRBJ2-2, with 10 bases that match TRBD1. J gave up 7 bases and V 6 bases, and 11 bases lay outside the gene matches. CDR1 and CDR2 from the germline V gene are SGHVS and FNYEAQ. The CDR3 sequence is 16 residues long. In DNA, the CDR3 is TGTGCCAGCAGAACCTCCCGGGACAGGGGTGACGGGGAGCTGTTTTTT. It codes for CASRTSRDRGDGELFF.

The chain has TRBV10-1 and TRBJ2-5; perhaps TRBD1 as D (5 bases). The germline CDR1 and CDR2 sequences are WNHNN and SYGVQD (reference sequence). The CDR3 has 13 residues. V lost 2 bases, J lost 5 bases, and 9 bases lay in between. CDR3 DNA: TGCGCCAGCAGTGAGCAGGGATCCGAGACCCAGTACTTC. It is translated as CASSEQGSETQYF.

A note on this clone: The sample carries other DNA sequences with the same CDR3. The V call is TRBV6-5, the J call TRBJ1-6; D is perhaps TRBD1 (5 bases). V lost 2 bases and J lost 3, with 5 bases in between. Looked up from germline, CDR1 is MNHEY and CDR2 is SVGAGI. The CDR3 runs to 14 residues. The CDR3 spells CASSYGGYNSPLHF. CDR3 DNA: TGTGCCAGCAGTTACGGGGGCTATAATTCACCCCTCCACTTT.